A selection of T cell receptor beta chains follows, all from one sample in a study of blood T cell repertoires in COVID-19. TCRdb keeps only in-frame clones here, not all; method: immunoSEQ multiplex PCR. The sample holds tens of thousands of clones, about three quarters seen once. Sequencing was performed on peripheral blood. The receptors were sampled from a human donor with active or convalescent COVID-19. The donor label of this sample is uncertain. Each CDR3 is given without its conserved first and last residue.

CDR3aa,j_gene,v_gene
ASSSLGKGLMNTEAF,TRBJ1-1,TRBV12-1
ASSDVGRGAKLF,TRBJ1-4,TRBV2
ASSASGEPGNTIY,TRBJ1-3,TRBV7-2
ASSQAETQY,TRBJ2-5,TRBV4-1
ASSRAGGPNEQF,TRBJ2-1,TRBV10-2
ASSLVGEPQH,TRBJ1-5,TRBV28
AIRGSGDTIY,TRBJ1-3,TRBV10-3
ASSLWAPGNSGYSSTDTQY,TRBJ2-3,TRBV3-1/TRBV3-2
ASRDRVATNEKLF,TRBJ1-4,TRBV27
ASSPTGTSGNIQY,TRBJ2-4,TRBV11-3
SVRSDRVGEQY,TRBJ2-7,TRBV29-1
ASRNDIFVGEKLF,TRBJ1-4,TRBV19
ASSLEASGYNEQF,TRBJ2-1,TRBV5-5
ASSPLDRGDTEAF,TRBJ1-1,TRBV18
ASSPYERGTYEQY,TRBJ2-7,TRBV9
ASSFSGDTQY,TRBJ2-3,TRBV7-9
ASSQGRGYSNQPQH,TRBJ1-5,TRBV3-1/TRBV3-2
SVGQRSNTEAF,TRBJ1-1,TRBV29-1
ASSLDSGVNQPQH,TRBJ1-5,TRBV5-1
ASSSASTTSSYNEQF,TRBJ2-1,TRBV5-1
AWSPPGQGYFSNYGYT,TRBJ1-2,TRBV30
ASTSRGLSNQPQH,TRBJ1-5,TRBV19
ASSLNGLPHTGELF,TRBJ2-2,TRBV11-3
AWSAGSHGYT,TRBJ1-2,TRBV30
ASRSTGGGTGELF,TRBJ2-2,TRBV19
ASSLDLSTGGYT,TRBJ1-2,TRBV18
ASSFALRETQY,TRBJ2-5,TRBV7-9
ASSFSGSTYNEQF,TRBJ2-1,TRBV11-3
ASSLVGRGNEQF,TRBJ2-1,TRBV7-2
ASMTGNRMNTEAF,TRBJ1-1,TRBV19
ASSEEGAQGDEQF,TRBJ2-1,TRBV9
ASSLEWSSGRSEQF,TRBJ2-1,TRBV5-6
ASSLRFRNEQF,TRBJ2-1,TRBV5-6
ASSHSGQGAPEAF,TRBJ1-1,TRBV3-1/TRBV3-2
ASSPDSKAGYT,TRBJ1-2,TRBV7-9
AWNGGLNSPLH,TRBJ1-6,TRBV30
ASSPLAGYEQF,TRBJ2-1,TRBV3-1/TRBV3-2
ASSPLGSGSRDEQF,TRBJ2-1,TRBV28
ASSLGGGLDNQPQH,TRBJ1-5,TRBV28
ASSPSGLAGREQF,TRBJ2-1,TRBV7-2
ATSIGGLAYGYT,TRBJ1-2,TRBV15
ASSASGTDFYGYT,TRBJ1-2,TRBV7-9
ASSPSPSTTETQY,TRBJ2-5,TRBV7-3
ASRPGGIAEAF,TRBJ1-1,TRBV6-5
ASRTGQGEFQETQY,TRBJ2-5,TRBV19
ASSLLSPRNYGYT,TRBJ1-2,TRBV28
ASSLGGLAYNEQF,TRBJ2-1,TRBV5-1
ASSLAGGRGPGNTIY,TRBJ1-3,TRBV11-2
ASSLAAEGTYEQY,TRBJ2-7,TRBV28
ASSLNGLTANYGYT,TRBJ1-2,TRBV7-2
ATSHGTVNYGYT,TRBJ1-2,TRBV24-1
ASSLEGGVPPEAF,TRBJ1-1,TRBV28
ASSRQGGNTEAF,TRBJ1-1,TRBV28
ASSPFADTQY,TRBJ2-3,TRBV7-6
ASRSESSGYYNEQF,TRBJ2-1,TRBV27
ASSLQSGTSYEQY,TRBJ2-7,TRBV7-2
SVGYGTRTVEQY,TRBJ2-7,TRBV29-1